The sequence of this TCR beta chain was determined in a study of beta chain features in type 1 diabetes (dated by TCRdb to about 2018). About the full investigation: Mean age, gender distribution, total cell number and subset yield did not differ between patients and healthy donors. A total of 100 million to 110 million sorted cells were examined across all samples, and a strong correlation was observed between cell number per subset and RNA yield. The study compared the TCRB repertoires of sorted circulating CD4+ T cell subsets in recently diagnosed type 1 diabetes patients with those in matched healthy donors. Regulatory and stem cell-like memory subsets were isolated from only 8 patients and about 8 healthy donors, whereas naive and central memory subsets came from all 30 or so donors.

Results the study describes overall, beyond this receptor: Naive, central memory and regulatory TCRB repertoires appeared to be more similar among patients than among healthy donors. HLA sub-analyses involved small numbers of individuals, so any influence of HLA type on TCRB rearrangement remained unresolved. Sequencing cDNA rather than genomic DNA could over-represent highly expressing activated cells, although activation and CD3 levels did not differ between groups. Type 1 diabetes patients showed a moderate but significant shortening of TCRB CDR3 length in all four CD4+ subsets. Shorter templates might have been favored by PCR, but patient and control samples were amplified and corrected together, so both groups would have been affected equally by any skew. At VDJ recombination sites, patients with type 1 diabetes made fewer insertions and deleted more nucleotides, a pattern implying thymic rearrangement abnormalities.

This clone was detected a few times. Its recognized antigen is unknown. No much larger clone is present one base from it, and per-base qualities are unavailable. The High Capacity cDNA Reverse Transcription Kit was used to reverse transcribe all of the isolated RNA, meaning that expressed TCRB transcripts were what got sequenced. Deep immunoSEQ sequencing was applied to naive, central memory and regulatory T cell samples, giving an average of roughly 3.5 million total reads per sample. Sorted cells were lysed in RLT buffer and RNA was extracted with DNase-treated RNeasy Micro or Mini kits, depending on cell number. Each cell subset was processed separately to prevent cross-contamination, with patient and healthy donor samples processed together. The immunoSEQ multiplex PCR was used to amplify TCRB sequences from cDNA, yielding 87-bp fragments that span the CDR3 region. Sequencing of the amplicons was performed on the Illumina HiSeq platform. The published analysis was carried out like this. PCR bias was computationally corrected using synthetic template baselines, reads within Hamming distance 2 were collapsed, and singletons that could not be merged were discarded. Reads were aligned against IMGT to assign V, D and J genes, CDR3 length and insertions or deletions at six rearrangement sites. Clonotype counts were normalized to sorted cell number within each subset before computing true diversity and Gini coefficients with the tcR R package. Repertoire sharing was quantified using the overlap coefficient calculated on TCRB nucleotide sequences. Out-of-frame TCRB sequences from naive cells were analyzed as a proxy for the pre-selection repertoire. TCRdb mirrors the immuneACCESS table, restricted to in-frame sequences. Some clones are absent from its copies; in checked studies, under half trace to an unresolved V gene, and the reason for the others is unknown. That table is the source of V, J and clone size, and D and trimming were worked out from the DNA. A total of 550,000 to 850,000 clones appear in this sample, roughly 12% of them only once. In total, the top ten clones hold less than 0.025% of the sample.

In the germline V gene, CDR1 corresponds to SGHTA and CDR2 to FQGNSA. V is pared back by 1 base and J by 8 bases, with 8 bases lying between the germline termini. The cysteine opens and the phenylalanine closes a CDR3 of 12 amino acids. Here the CDR3 DNA is all that survives: 36 bases in frame from base 1. From each donor, a single peripheral blood sample of about 110 mL on average was drawn into heparinised tubes. Using a panel that included CD45RO, CCR7, CD25, CD127, CD95 and CD27, naive, central memory, regulatory and stem cell-like memory CD4+ T cells were sorted on a BD FACSAria II. Purity was above 95% for every sorted population. PBMCs were isolated immediately by Lymphoprep density gradient centrifugation and stained directly without culture. To minimize batch effects, samples were stained and sorted in pairs, one healthy donor with one patient per experiment.

The source of this sequence is a man aged 18 to 29 with type 1 diabetes. The sample was naive CD4+ T cells from blood. Read against the paper, the sample's cell subset or site label means: true naive CD4+ T cells. The chain uses TRBV7-2 and TRBJ1-2; the D gene is perhaps TRBD1, on 5 matching bases. The DNA sequence is TGTGCCAGCAGCTTAGAGGGGTTAGGCTACACCTTC. Its translation is CASSLEGLGYTF.